This T cell receptor beta chain was captured by sequencing in a study of blood T cell repertoires in COVID-19. For the study at large: There were acute and convalescent COVID-19 samples, and they came from the United States, Italy and Spain.

Here immunoSEQ multiplex PCR was the method, and the copy in TCRdb shows in-frame clones only, minus some. The sample consists of about 140,000 clones, around 86% of them appearing once. Trimming cost V 4 bases and J 4 bases; bases outside gene matches: 4. The CDR3 loop spans 15 amino acids. Germline CDR1 reads MNHEY; CDR2 reads SVGAGI. V gene TRBV6-5 combines with J gene TRBJ2-6; 7 nucleotides align to TRBD1. The sample taken for sequencing was peripheral blood. The origin of this receptor is a man between 50 and 59 years old who had recovered from COVID-19. The CDR3 bases are TGTGCCAGCAGTTCCACAGGGGAAGGGGCCAACGTCCTGACTTTC. It yields the protein CASSSTGEGANVLTF.